This is a list of T cell receptor beta chains from one sample in a study of shared clonotypes between healthy human individuals. This table comes from immunoSEQ multiplex PCR, and its TCRdb copy is limited to in-frame clones, with some not included. The table lists about 700,000 clones, 92% of them singletons. The specimen was naive CD8+ T cells sorted from blood. Every receptor here comes from a man aged 25-45 years in good health. The CDR3 runs from the conserved cysteine through the conserved F or W. The D gene is left open where the match is weak. A row's size may be missing; if present it is once, few, many or a size class.

size: once
J: TRBJ2-1
V: TRBV29-1
D: .
CDR3: CSVEPGVGGEQFF
DNA: TGCAGCGTTGAGCCAGGGGTTGGAGGTGAGCAGTTCTTC

size: .
J: TRBJ2-5
V: TRBV5-1
D: .
CDR3: CASSLVAAVQETQYF
DNA: TGCGCCAGCAGCTTGGTGGCGGCGGTACAAGAGACCCAGTACTTC

size: few
J: TRBJ2-2
V: TRBV7-9
D: .
CDR3: CASSSGLLTGELFF
DNA: TGTGCCAGCAGCTCGGGACTTCTCACCGGGGAGCTGTTTTTT

size: .
J: TRBJ2-1
V: TRBV7-2
D: TRBD2
CDR3: CARGGDVSYNEQFF
DNA: TGTGCCAGGGGGGGGGACGTTTCCTACAATGAGCAGTTCTTC

size: .
J: TRBJ2-7
V: TRBV6-5
D: TRBD1
CDR3: CASSLGTGGYEQYF
DNA: TGTGCCAGCAGCTTGGGGACAGGGGGCTACGAGCAGTACTTC

size: .
J: TRBJ2-1
V: TRBV27
D: TRBD2
CDR3: CASSFSGRKNEQFF
DNA: TGTGCCAGCAGTTTCAGCGGGAGGAAGAATGAGCAGTTCTTC

size: once
J: TRBJ1-2
V: TRBV13
D: TRBD1
CDR3: CASSQGQGNNYGYTF
DNA: TGTGCCAGCAGCCAGGGACAGGGGAATAACTATGGCTACACCTTC

size: .
J: TRBJ1-1
V: TRBV7-9
D: .
CDR3: CASSAPGAEAFF
DNA: TGTGCCAGCAGCGCACCAGGGGCTGAAGCTTTCTTT

size: .
J: TRBJ1-4
V: TRBV10-2
D: .
CDR3: CASRDPETLRANEKLFF
DNA: TGCGCCAGCAGAGACCCAGAGACGTTGAGGGCTAATGAAAAACTGTTTTTT

size: .
J: TRBJ2-7
V: TRBV7-2
D: TRBD1
CDR3: CASSLGTGAYEQYF
DNA: TGTGCCAGCAGCCTAGGGACAGGGGCCTACGAGCAGTACTTC

size: .
J: TRBJ2-7
V: TRBV28
D: TRBD1
CDR3: CASSRGTGTGSYEQYF
DNA: TGTGCCAGCAGTCGCGGGACAGGGACGGGTTCCTACGAGCAGTACTTC

size: .
J: TRBJ1-3
V: TRBV7-6
D: .
CDR3: CASSFGGRRTSGNTIYF
DNA: TGTGCCAGCAGCTTCGGGGGACGGCGGACAAGTGGAAACACCATATATTTT

size: .
J: TRBJ2-3
V: TRBV4-1
D: TRBD2
CDR3: CASSHPQAGTSGRTSTDTQYF
DNA: TGCGCCAGCAGCCATCCACAAGCGGGGACTAGCGGGAGGACTAGCACAGATACGCAGTATTTT

size: once
J: TRBJ2-7
V: TRBV6-1
D: .
CDR3: CASSEARGGEQYF
DNA: TGTGCCAGCAGTGAAGCACGGGGAGGCGAGCAGTACTTC

size: .
J: TRBJ1-3
V: TRBV30
D: TRBD1
CDR3: CAWDRDSWATPGNTIYF
DNA: TGTGCCTGGGACCGGGACAGCTGGGCCACCCCTGGAAACACCATATATTTT

size: .
J: TRBJ2-1
V: TRBV7-2
D: .
CDR3: CASSPPPPGNIEQFF
DNA: TGTGCCAGCAGCCCCCCCCCTCCCGGGAACATTGAGCAGTTCTTC

size: .
J: TRBJ2-2
V: TRBV5-8
D: TRBD1
CDR3: CASSSRTGDTNTGELFF
DNA: TGTGCCAGCAGCTCTCGGACAGGCGACACGAACACCGGGGAGCTGTTTTTT

size: .
J: TRBJ2-1
V: TRBV7-9
D: .
CDR3: CASSWAGSPGNEQFF
DNA: TGTGCCAGCAGCTGGGCGGGTAGCCCCGGCAATGAGCAGTTCTTC

size: .
J: TRBJ2-2
V: TRBV27
D: .
CDR3: CASSLFVGQDTGELFF
DNA: TGTGCCAGCAGTTTGTTCGTCGGTCAGGACACCGGGGAGCTGTTTTTT

size: .
J: TRBJ2-5
V: TRBV7-6
D: .
CDR3: CASSPWGETTQETQYF
DNA: TGTGCCAGCAGCCCCTGGGGGGAGACGACCCAAGAGACCCAGTACTTC

size: .
J: TRBJ2-1
V: TRBV6-4
D: TRBD2
CDR3: CASSPIAGYNEQFF
DNA: TGTGCCAGCAGTCCCATAGCGGGATACAATGAGCAGTTCTTC

size: .
J: TRBJ2-1
V: TRBV29-1
D: .
CDR3: CSVFSGYNEQFF
DNA: TGCAGCGTTTTTAGCGGATACAATGAGCAGTTCTTC

size: once
J: TRBJ2-1
V: TRBV12-5
D: .
CDR3: CASAPSTSPYNEQFF
DNA: TGTGCTAGTGCCCCCTCGACATCGCCCTACAATGAGCAGTTCTTC

size: .
J: TRBJ2-2
V: TRBV27
D: .
CDR3: CASTRSLAFGELFF
DNA: TGTGCCAGCACCCGGAGTCTAGCGTTCGGGGAGCTGTTTTTT

size: .
J: TRBJ2-5
V: TRBV9
D: .
CDR3: CASSVVDGKETQYF
DNA: TGTGCCAGCAGCGTAGTTGACGGGAAAGAGACCCAGTACTTC

size: .
J: TRBJ2-1
V: TRBV27
D: TRBD2
CDR3: CASSLRASGRSEGEQFF
DNA: TGTGCCAGCAGTTTAAGAGCTAGCGGGAGGTCGGAGGGTGAGCAGTTCTTC

size: .
J: TRBJ1-5
V: TRBV18
D: TRBD1
CDR3: CASSPGTGIFSGSNQPQHF
DNA: TGTGCCAGCTCACCAGGGACAGGAATCTTTTCGGGTAGCAATCAGCCCCAGCATTTT

size: .
J: TRBJ2-3
V: TRBV4-1
D: .
CDR3: CASSPRHKEEDTQYF
DNA: TGCGCCAGCAGCCCCAGGCACAAGGAGGAAGATACGCAGTATTTT

size: .
J: TRBJ1-1
V: TRBV14
D: .
CDR3: CASSQEWTMNTEAFF
DNA: TGTGCCAGCAGCCAAGAGTGGACAATGAACACTGAAGCTTTCTTT

size: .
J: TRBJ2-7
V: TRBV4-2
D: .
CDR3: CASSLSLREQYF
DNA: TGTGCCAGCAGCTTAAGCCTGAGAGAGCAGTACTTC

size: .
J: TRBJ2-1
V: TRBV11-3
D: TRBD1
CDR3: CASSGRTGVINEQFF
DNA: TGTGCCAGCAGCGGGCGGACAGGGGTAATCAATGAGCAGTTCTTC

size: .
J: TRBJ2-7
V: TRBV30
D: .
CDR3: CAWDGQFFGLEQYF
DNA: TGTGCCTGGGATGGACAGTTTTTCGGCCTCGAGCAGTACTTC

size: once
J: TRBJ1-1
V: TRBV11-2
D: .
CDR3: CASRLTLGIGTEAFF
DNA: TGTGCCAGCAGACTGACGCTGGGAATTGGTACTGAAGCTTTCTTT

size: .
J: TRBJ2-7
V: TRBV6-1
D: TRBD1
CDR3: CASSEGTGLYEQYF
DNA: TGTGCCAGCAGTGAAGGGACAGGACTCTACGAGCAGTACTTC

size: .
J: TRBJ1-4
V: TRBV28
D: .
CDR3: CASSFPTQGGGTNEKLFF
DNA: TGTGCCAGCAGTTTCCCCACCCAGGGTGGAGGAACTAATGAAAAACTGTTTTTT

size: .
J: TRBJ2-3
V: TRBV15
D: .
CDR3: CATSSRATTLGQYF
DNA: TGTGCCACCAGCAGCCGGGCCACGACTTTGGGGCAGTATTTT

size: few
J: TRBJ1-5
V: TRBV27
D: TRBD1
CDR3: CASTTGGKQPQHF
DNA: TGTGCCAGCACAACAGGGGGCAAGCAGCCCCAGCATTTT

size: .
J: TRBJ2-1
V: TRBV14
D: TRBD1
CDR3: CASSHGTGLGNEQFF
DNA: TGTGCCAGCAGCCACGGGACAGGGCTTGGGAATGAGCAGTTCTTC

size: .
J: TRBJ2-2
V: TRBV29-1
D: TRBD1
CDR3: CSPPWAGGEIGELFF
DNA: TGCAGCCCCCCTTGGGCAGGGGGCGAGATCGGGGAGCTGTTTTTT

size: .
J: TRBJ2-7
V: TRBV28
D: TRBD2
CDR3: CASGLAAYEQYF
DNA: TGTGCCAGTGGACTAGCGGCCTACGAGCAGTACTTC

size: .
J: TRBJ2-7
V: TRBV27
D: .
CDR3: CASSLKGSYEQYF
DNA: TGTGCCAGCAGTTTAAAGGGTAGTTACGAGCAGTACTTC

size: .
J: TRBJ1-2
V: TRBV4-1
D: .
CDR3: CASSLDVRNGYTF
DNA: TGCGCCAGCAGCCTCGACGTGAGAAATGGCTACACCTTC

size: .
J: TRBJ2-7
V: TRBV5-1
D: .
CDR3: CASSLLGGSYEQYF
DNA: TGCGCCAGCAGCTTGCTGGGGGGCTCCTACGAGCAGTACTTC

size: .
J: TRBJ2-7
V: TRBV27
D: .
CDR3: CASRAGFGGYEQYF
DNA: TGTGCCAGCAGGGCAGGTTTTGGGGGCTACGAGCAGTACTTC

size: .
J: TRBJ2-1
V: TRBV7-9
D: .
CDR3: CASSLNSGTAEQFF
DNA: TGTGCCAGCAGCCTTAACTCCGGGACTGCTGAGCAGTTCTTC

size: .
J: TRBJ1-1
V: TRBV7-2
D: .
CDR3: CASSEGGTEAFF
DNA: TGTGCCAGCAGTGAAGGAGGGACTGAAGCTTTCTTT

size: .
J: TRBJ2-7
V: TRBV5-6
D: TRBD2
CDR3: CASSLAVTSGSGVREQYF
DNA: TGTGCCAGCAGCTTGGCCGTGACTAGCGGGAGTGGCGTTCGCGAGCAGTACTTC

size: .
J: TRBJ2-2
V: TRBV11-1
D: .
CDR3: CASSPGEGELFF
DNA: TGTGCCAGCAGCCCCGGGGAGGGGGAGCTGTTTTTT

size: .
J: TRBJ2-7
V: TRBV27
D: .
CDR3: CASSLSPDYEQYF
DNA: TGTGCCAGCAGTTTATCCCCAGACTACGAGCAGTACTTC

size: .
J: TRBJ2-5
V: TRBV28
D: .
CDR3: CASSHRQEGPRETQYF
DNA: TGTGCCAGCAGTCACCGACAGGAGGGTCCCCGGGAGACCCAGTACTTC